This T cell receptor beta chain was documented in a study of shared clonotypes between healthy human individuals. Study at large: The study used three CD4 naive, three CD4 memory, two CD8 naive and one CD8 memory plate per donor. Study-level findings and limits: Lower generation probabilities were found for non-shared clonotypes than for those shared by all four donors.

This clone was picked up one time. The antigen is unknown. The method was immunoSEQ multiplex PCR; TCRdb's version includes in-frame clones alone and lacks a portion of them. The sample yields millions of clones, approximately 93% seen once. Each donor was a Caucasian adult residing in Nashville, Tennessee. Division of CD4+ cells produced a CD45RA+ naive subset and a CD45RA-negative memory subset. CDR1 SGHTA and CDR2 FQGNSA come from the germline V gene. V lost 5 bases to trimming and J lost 5 bases, with 18 bases between them. The CDR3 loop spans 15 amino acids. This receptor was obtained from a man aged 18 to 29 in good health. Some clones in this sample may be carry-over from other donors' samples. The chain uses TRBV7-2 and TRBJ2-5, with D possibly being TRBD2 (8 bases). Sequencing input: naive CD4+ T cells from PBMCs. The subset: CD45RA+ positively selected. The DNA of the CDR3 is TGTGCCAGCAGCCCCCCGGGACAGCGGGGGGAGACCCAGTACTTC. Protein: CASSPPGQRGETQYF.